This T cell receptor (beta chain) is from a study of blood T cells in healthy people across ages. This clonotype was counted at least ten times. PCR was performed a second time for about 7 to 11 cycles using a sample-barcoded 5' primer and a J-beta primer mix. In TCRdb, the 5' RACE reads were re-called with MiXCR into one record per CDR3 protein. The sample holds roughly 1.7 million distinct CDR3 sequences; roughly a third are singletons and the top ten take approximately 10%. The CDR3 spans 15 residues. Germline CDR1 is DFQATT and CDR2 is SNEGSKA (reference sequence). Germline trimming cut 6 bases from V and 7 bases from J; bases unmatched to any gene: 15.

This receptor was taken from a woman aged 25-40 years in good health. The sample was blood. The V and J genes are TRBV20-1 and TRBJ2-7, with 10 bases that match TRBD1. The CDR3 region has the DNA TGCAGTGCCGGAAGCACCGGGACAGGGGTTTGGGAGCAGTACTTC. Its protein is CSAGSTGTGVWEQYF.